The clone carrying this TCR beta chain was observed once. The data are from a study of blood T cell repertoires in COVID-19. Background on the study: COVID-19 samples from acute and convalescent phases originated in the United States, Italy and Spain. PBMCs, B-cell-depleted T cells, or T cells provided the cDNA or gDNA that made up the material.

In the original workflow: Amplification from reference gene primers served as the basis for estimated nucleated cell counts. Using immunoSEQ multiplex PCR, the repertoire was profiled, and TCRdb retains in-frame clones only, with some absent. V and J calls and clone size come straight from that table; D and trimming were deduced from the DNA. The data hold some 100,000 clones, with 92% observed a single time. Material: peripheral blood. This TCR was sampled from a man in his fifties or sixties with active COVID-19.

This chain's CDR3 is CASSPVRTGSTPGELFF. CDR3 in DNA: TGTGCCAGCTCGCCAGTCCGGACAGGGTCTACCCCCGGGGAGCTGTTTTTT. The rearrangement uses TRBV18 and TRBJ2-2, with TRBD1 matching over 8 bases. Germline V gene lookup returns CDR1 KGHSH and CDR2 LQKENI. The CDR3 consists of 17 residues. Unmatched junction bases numbered 15, after V lost 6 bases and J lost 6 bases.